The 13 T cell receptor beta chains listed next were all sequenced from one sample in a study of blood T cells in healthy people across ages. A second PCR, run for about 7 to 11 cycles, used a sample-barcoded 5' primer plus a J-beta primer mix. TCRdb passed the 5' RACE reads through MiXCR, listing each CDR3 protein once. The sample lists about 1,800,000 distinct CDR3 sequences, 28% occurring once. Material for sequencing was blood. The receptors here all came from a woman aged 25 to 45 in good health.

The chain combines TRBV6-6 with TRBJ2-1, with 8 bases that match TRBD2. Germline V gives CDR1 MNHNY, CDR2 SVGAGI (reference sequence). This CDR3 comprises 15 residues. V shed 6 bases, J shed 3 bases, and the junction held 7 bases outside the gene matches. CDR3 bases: TGTGCCAGCAGCTCCTCTAGCGGGTTCTACAATGAGCAGTTCTTC. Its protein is CASSSSSGFYNEQFF.

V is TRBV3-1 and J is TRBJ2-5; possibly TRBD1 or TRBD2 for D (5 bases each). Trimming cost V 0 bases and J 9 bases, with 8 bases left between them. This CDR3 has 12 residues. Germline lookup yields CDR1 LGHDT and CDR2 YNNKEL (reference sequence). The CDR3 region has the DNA TGTGCCAGCAGCCAAGAACAGGAGGCCCAGTACTTC. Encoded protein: CASSQEQEAQYF.

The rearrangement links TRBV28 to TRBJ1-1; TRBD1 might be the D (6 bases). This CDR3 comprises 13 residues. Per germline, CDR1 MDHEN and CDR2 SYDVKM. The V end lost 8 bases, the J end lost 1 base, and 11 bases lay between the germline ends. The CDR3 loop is CASQTGGNTEAFF. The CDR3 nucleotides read TGTGCCAGCCAGACAGGAGGGAACACTGAAGCTTTCTTT.

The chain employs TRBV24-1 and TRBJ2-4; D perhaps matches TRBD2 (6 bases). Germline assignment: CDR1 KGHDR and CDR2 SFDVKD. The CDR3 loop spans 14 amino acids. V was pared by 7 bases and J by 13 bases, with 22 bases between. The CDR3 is CATRGGGAYNEQYF. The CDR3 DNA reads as TGTGCCACCAGGGGAGGCGGCGCCTACAATGAGCAGTACTTC.

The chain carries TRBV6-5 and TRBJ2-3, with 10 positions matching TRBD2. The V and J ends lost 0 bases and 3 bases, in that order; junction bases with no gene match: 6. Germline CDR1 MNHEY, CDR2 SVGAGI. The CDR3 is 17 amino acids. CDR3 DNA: TGTGCCAGCAGTTACTCGATGCTAGCGGGGGCTACAGATACGCAGTATTTT. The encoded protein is CASSYSMLAGATDTQYF.

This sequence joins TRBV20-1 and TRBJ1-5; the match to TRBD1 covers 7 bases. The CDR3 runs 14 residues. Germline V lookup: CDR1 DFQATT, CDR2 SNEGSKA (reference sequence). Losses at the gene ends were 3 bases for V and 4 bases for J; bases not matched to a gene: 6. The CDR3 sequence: CSASSDRENQPQHF. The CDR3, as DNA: TGCAGTGCTAGTAGCGACAGGGAGAATCAGCCCCAGCATTTT.

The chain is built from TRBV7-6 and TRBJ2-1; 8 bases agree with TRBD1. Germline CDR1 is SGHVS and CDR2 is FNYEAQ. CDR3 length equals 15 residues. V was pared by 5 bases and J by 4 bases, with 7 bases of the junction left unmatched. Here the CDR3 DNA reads TGTGCCAGCAGCAACTCCAGGGGGCGATACAATGAGCAGTTCTTC. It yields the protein CASSNSRGRYNEQFF.

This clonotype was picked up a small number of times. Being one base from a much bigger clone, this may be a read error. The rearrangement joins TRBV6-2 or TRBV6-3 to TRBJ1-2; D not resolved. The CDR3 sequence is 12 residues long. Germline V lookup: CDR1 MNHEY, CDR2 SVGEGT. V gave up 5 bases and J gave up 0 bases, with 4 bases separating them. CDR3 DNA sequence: TGTGCCAGCAGTATAGCTAACTATGGCTACACCTTC. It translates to CASSIANYGYTF.

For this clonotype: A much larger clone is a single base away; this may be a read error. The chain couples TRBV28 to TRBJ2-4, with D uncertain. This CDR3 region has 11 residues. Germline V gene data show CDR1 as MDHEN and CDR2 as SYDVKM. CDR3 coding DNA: TGTGCCAGCAGGGATCCAAACATGCAGTACTTC. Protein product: CASRDPNMQYF.

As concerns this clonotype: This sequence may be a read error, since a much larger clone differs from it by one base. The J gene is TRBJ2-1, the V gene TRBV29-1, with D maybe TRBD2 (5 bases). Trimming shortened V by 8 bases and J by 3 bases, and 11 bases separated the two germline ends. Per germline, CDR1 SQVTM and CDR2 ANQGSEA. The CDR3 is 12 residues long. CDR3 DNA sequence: TGCAGCACTAGACATTTCTACAATGAGCAGTTCTTC. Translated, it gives CSTRHFYNEQFF.

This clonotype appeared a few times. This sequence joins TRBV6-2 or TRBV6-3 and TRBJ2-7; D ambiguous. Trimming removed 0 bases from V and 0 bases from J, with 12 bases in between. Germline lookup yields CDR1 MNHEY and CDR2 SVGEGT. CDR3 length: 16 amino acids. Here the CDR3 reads CASSYSMAEPSYEQYF. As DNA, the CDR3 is TGTGCCAGCAGTTACTCGATGGCGGAACCCTCCTACGAGCAGTACTTC.

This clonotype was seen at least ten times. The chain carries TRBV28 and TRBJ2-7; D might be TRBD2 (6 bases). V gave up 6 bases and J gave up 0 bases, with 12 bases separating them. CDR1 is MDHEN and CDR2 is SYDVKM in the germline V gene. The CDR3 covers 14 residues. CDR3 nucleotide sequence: TGTGCCAGCAGGGGACTTTTAGGCTCCTACGAGCAGTACTTC. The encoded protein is CASRGLLGSYEQYF.

The CDR3 nucleotides are TGTGCCGCCGGTAATTCGGGCACAGATACGCAGTATTTT. This gives the protein CAAGNSGTDTQYF. This rearrangement joins TRBV6-5 to TRBJ2-3; D not certain. The CDR3 sequence is 13 residues long. CDR1 and CDR2 (germline): MNHEY, SVGAGI. V was shortened by 11 bases and J by 1 base, with 13 bases between the two germline ends.